The 9 T cell receptor beta chains listed next were all sequenced from one sample in a study of neurological immune-mediated disorders. TCRdb redid the calling of the 5' RACE reads with MiXCR, one entry per CDR3 protein. The sample includes roughly 16,000 distinct CDR3 sequences, roughly 10% of them seen just once. Material: CD8+ T cells from blood. These receptors originate from a man in his fifties in good health.

J is TRBJ2-3 and V is TRBV7-9; a weak D match, TRBD1 (5 bases). The CDR3 sequence is 14 residues long. Trimming left V 5 bases short and J 4 bases short, with 13 bases between. The germline CDR1 and CDR2 sequences are SEHNR and FQNEAQ (reference sequence). CDR3 sequence reads: CASSIYRNSDTQYF. For the CDR3, the DNA is TGTGCCAGCAGCATATACAGGAACTCAGATACGCAGTATTTT.

This clonotype was seen many times. The gene calls are TRBV20-1 and TRBJ2-5; 10 bases agree with TRBD2. J gave up 2 bases and V 5 bases, and 11 bases lay outside the gene matches. CDR1 and CDR2 from the germline V gene are DFQATT and SNEGSKA (reference sequence). The CDR3 covers 16 residues. The CDR3 loop reads CSAFGGQLAGQETQYF. In nucleotides, the CDR3 is TGCAGTGCTTTTGGGGGCCAACTAGCGGGGCAAGAGACCCAGTACTTC.

This clonotype was found many times. The chain combines TRBV4-2 with TRBJ2-7; TRBD2 agrees at 9 bases. The V gene end was trimmed by 4 bases and the J gene end by 1 base; junction bases not matched to a gene: 8. CDR1 and CDR2 (germline): LGHNA, YNFKEQ. The CDR3 totals 16 residues. In nucleotides, the CDR3 is TGTGCCAGCAGCCCCCTGGGCGGGGGGGGTTCCTACGAGCAGTACTTC. It codes for CASSPLGGGGSYEQYF.

This clonotype occurred many times. This chain connects TRBV19 to TRBJ2-2; weak D call: TRBD1 (6 bases). The V end lost 7 bases, the J end lost 5 bases, and 8 bases lay between the germline ends. Germline V gives CDR1 LNHDA, CDR2 SQIVND (reference sequence). The length of the CDR3 is 12 residues. CDR3 protein: CASTTGTGELFF. The CDR3 DNA sequence: TGTGCCAGTACTACAGGGACCGGGGAGCTGTTTTTT.

This clonotype has a count of ten or more. The chain has TRBV21-1 and TRBJ2-7; TRBD1, the table's D call, was not compared with the DNA. TRBV21-1 constitutes a pseudogene. The CDR3 has 14 residues. CDR3 bases: TGTGCCAGCAGCAGCCGGGACAGGGAGGACGAGCAGTACTTC. Translation: CASSSRDREDEQYF.

This clonotype has ten or more counts. The V gene is TRBV25-1, the J gene TRBJ2-3; 7 bases line up with TRBD2. Germline V lookup: CDR1 MGHDK, CDR2 SYGVNS. J gave up 2 bases and V 2 bases, and 4 bases lay outside the gene matches. The CDR3 extends over 15 amino acids. In DNA form, the CDR3 reads TGTGCCAGCAGTGAAGCGGGACTAACCACAGATACGCAGTATTTT. Protein: CASSEAGLTTDTQYF.

This clonotype was observed many times. This chain uses TRBV29-1 with TRBJ2-3, with 13 bases fitting TRBD2. Germline CDR1 reads SQVTM; CDR2 reads ANQGSEA. V lost 4 bases, J lost 3 bases, and 4 bases stayed unmatched. The CDR3 runs 15 residues. The CDR3 region is CSVVGGLAGTDTQYF. The CDR3 region has the DNA TGCAGCGTTGTGGGGGGACTAGCGGGAACAGATACGCAGTATTTT.

The V and J genes are TRBV24-1 and TRBJ2-7; D may be TRBD2 (7 bases). CDR1 and CDR2 (germline): KGHDR, SFDVKD. Trimming stripped 7 bases from V and 2 bases from J, with 14 bases between. The CDR3 contains 14 residues. This CDR3 reads CATSSGTQTYEQYF. In DNA form, the CDR3 reads TGTGCCACCAGCAGCGGGACACAAACCTACGAGCAGTACTTC.

V gene TRBV9 combines with J gene TRBJ1-5, with 9 positions matching TRBD1. This CDR3 has 14 amino acids. J was trimmed by 7 bases and V by 4 bases; bases with no gene match: 6. CDR1 and CDR2 (germline): SGDLS, YYNGEE. The CDR3 DNA reads TGTGCCAGCAGCCCAGGGACAGGGAGCCAGCCCCAGCATTTT. It translates to CASSPGTGSQPQHF.